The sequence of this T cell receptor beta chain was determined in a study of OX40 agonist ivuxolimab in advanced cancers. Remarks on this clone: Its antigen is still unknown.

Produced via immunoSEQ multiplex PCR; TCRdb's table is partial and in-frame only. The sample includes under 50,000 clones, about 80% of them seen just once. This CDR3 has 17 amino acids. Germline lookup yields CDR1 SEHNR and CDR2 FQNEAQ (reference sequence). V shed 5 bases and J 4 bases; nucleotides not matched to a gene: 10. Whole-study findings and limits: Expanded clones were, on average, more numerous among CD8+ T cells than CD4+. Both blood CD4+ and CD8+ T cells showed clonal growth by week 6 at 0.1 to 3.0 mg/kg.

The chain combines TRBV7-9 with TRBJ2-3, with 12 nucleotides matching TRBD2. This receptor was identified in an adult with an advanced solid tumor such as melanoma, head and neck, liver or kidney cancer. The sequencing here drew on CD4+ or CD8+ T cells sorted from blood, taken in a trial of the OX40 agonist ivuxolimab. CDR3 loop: CASSPPFRLAGADTQYF. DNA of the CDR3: TGTGCCAGCAGCCCACCCTTTAGACTAGCGGGGGCAGATACGCAGTATTTT.